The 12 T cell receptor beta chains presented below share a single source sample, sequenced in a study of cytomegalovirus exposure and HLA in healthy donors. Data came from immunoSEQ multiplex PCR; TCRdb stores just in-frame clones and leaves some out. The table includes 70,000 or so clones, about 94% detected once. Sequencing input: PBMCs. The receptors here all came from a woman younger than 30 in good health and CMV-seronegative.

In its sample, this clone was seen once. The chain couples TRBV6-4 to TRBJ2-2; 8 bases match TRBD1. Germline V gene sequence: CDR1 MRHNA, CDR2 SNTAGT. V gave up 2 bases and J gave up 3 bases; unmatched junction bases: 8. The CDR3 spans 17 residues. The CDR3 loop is CASSDQFSTGDTGELFF. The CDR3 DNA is TGTGCCAGCAGTGACCAGTTTTCGACAGGGGACACCGGGGAGCTGTTTTTT.

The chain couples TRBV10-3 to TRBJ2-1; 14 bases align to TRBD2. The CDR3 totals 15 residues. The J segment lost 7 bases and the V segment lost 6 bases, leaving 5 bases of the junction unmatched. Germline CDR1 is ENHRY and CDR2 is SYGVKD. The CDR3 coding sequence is TGTGCCATCAGCGGGACTAGCGGGAGTGGGAATGAGCAGTTCTTC. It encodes CAISGTSGSGNEQFF.

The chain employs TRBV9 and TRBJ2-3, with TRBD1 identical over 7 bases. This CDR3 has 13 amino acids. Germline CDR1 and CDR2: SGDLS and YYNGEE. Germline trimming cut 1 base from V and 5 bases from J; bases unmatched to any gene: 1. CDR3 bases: TGTGCCAGCAGCGTAACAGGGGAAGATACGCAGTATTTT. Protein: CASSVTGEDTQYF.

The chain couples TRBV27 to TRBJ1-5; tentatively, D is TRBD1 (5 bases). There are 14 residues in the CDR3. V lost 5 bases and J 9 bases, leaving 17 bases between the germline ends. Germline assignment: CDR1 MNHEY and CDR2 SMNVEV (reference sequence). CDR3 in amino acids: CASSPRGGGLPQHF. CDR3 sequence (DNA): TGTGCCAGCAGTCCCCGCGGGGGGGGGTTGCCCCAGCATTTT.

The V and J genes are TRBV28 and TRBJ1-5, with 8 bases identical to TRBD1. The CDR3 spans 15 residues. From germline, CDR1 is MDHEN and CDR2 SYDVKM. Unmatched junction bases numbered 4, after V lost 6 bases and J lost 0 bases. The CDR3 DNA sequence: TGTGCCAGCAGGTTGACAGGGGATAGCAATCAGCCCCAGCATTTT. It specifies CASRLTGDSNQPQHF.

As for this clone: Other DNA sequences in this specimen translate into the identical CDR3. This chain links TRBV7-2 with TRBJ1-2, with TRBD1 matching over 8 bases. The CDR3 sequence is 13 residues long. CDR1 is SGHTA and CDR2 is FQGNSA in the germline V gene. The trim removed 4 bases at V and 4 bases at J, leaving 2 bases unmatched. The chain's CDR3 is CASSSTGGYGYTF. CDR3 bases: TGTGCCAGCAGCTCTACAGGGGGCTATGGCTACACCTTC.

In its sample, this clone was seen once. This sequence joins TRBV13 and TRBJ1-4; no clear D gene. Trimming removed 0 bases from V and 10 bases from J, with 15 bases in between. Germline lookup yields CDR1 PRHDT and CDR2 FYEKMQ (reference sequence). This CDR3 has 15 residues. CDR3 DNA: TGTGCCAGCAGCTTAGGCGGCGGAGGGATGCGAAAACTGTTTTTT. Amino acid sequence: CASSLGGGGMRKLFF.

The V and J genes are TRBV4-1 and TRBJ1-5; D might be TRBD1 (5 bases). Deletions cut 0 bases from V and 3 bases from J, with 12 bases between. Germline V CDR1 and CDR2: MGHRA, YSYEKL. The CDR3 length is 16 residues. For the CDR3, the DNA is TGCGCCAGCAGCCAAGATGTTGGGGGGACCAATCAGCCCCAGCATTTT. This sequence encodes CASSQDVGGTNQPQHF.

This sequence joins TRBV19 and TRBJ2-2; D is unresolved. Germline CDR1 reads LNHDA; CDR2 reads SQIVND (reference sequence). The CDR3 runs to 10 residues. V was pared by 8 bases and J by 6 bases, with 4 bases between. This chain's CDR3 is CASFAGELFF. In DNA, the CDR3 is TGTGCCAGTTTCGCCGGGGAGCTGTTTTTT.

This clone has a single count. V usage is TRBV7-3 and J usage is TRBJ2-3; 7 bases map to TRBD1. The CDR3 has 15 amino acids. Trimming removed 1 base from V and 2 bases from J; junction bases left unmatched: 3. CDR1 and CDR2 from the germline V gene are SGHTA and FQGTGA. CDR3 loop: CASSLIGGPTDTQYF. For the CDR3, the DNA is TGTGCCAGCAGCTTAATAGGGGGCCCCACAGATACGCAGTATTTT. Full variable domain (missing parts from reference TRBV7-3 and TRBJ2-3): GAGVSQTPSNKVTEKGKYVELRCDPISGHTALYWYRQSLGQGPEFLIYFQGTGAADDSGLPNDRFFAVRPEGSVSTLKIQRTERGDSAVYLCASSLIGGPTDTQYFGPGTRLTVL.

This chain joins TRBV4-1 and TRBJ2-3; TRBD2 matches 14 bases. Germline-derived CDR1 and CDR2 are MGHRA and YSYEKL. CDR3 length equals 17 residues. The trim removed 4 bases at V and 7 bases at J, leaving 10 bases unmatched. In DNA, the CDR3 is TGCGCCAGCAGCCTGGCGACTAGCGGGGGGGCCGATTATACGCAGTATTTT. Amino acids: CASSLATSGGADYTQYF.

The CDR3 reads CASSINRRVTEAFF. The CDR3 DNA sequence: TGTGCCAGTAGTATCAATCGTCGGGTCACTGAAGCTTTCTTT. The chain joins TRBV19 to TRBJ1-1; D ambiguous. Trimming shortened V by 3 bases and J by 4 bases, and 12 bases separated the two germline ends. CDR1 LNHDA and CDR2 SQIVND come from the germline V gene (reference sequence). The CDR3 extends over 14 amino acids.